The clone carrying this T cell receptor beta chain was observed a single time. Its antigen remains unidentified. Repertoires were generated with immunoSEQ multiplex PCR, while TCRdb's copy carries only in-frame clones and drops some. In the table there are 800,000 to 950,000 clones, approximately 97% of which are singletons. Between the trimmed V and J ends, which lost 4 bases and 0 bases, there was a span of 7 bases. Germline values: CDR1 SGHTA, CDR2 FQGNSA. The CDR3 sequence is 13 residues long. The source of the sample is a study of shared clonotypes between healthy human individuals. CD45RO negativity and positive selection for CCR7 defined naive CD8 cells, a population that excluded terminally differentiated effector memory CD45RA+ cells. The study's findings and limits: Clonotype sharing among donors likely depends on sequencing depth.

The V gene is TRBV7-2, the J gene TRBJ2-7; D possibly corresponds to TRBD1 (5 bases). Sequenced material: naive CD8+ T cells sorted from blood. This TCR derives from a man aged 25 to 40 in good health. The CDR3 sequence is CASSWGSSYEQYF. DNA for the CDR3: TGTGCCAGCAGCTGGGGCAGCTCCTACGAGCAGTACTTC.